This T cell receptor (beta chain) was found in a study of shared clonotypes between healthy human individuals. General study results and limits: The study found lower generation probabilities in non-shared clonotypes than in those shared by all four donors.

Clones were sequenced by immunoSEQ multiplex PCR, and TCRdb holds only the in-frame ones, with some missing. Counted here are hundreds of thousands of clones, 74% occurring once; the ten biggest clones make up approximately 1.6%. This clone was recorded once. Antigen specificity is unknown. The CDR3 consists of 17 residues. V was trimmed by 0 bases and J by 3 bases, leaving 18 bases between them. Germline CDR1 is SGHVS and CDR2 is FNYEAQ. Sequencing was done on a sample of memory CD4+ T cells sorted from blood. Subset denoted: CD45RA-negative fraction. This receptor was identified in a young woman in good health. The rearrangement uses TRBV7-6 and TRBJ2-7; D may be TRBD1 (5 bases). The CDR3 nucleotides are TGTGCCAGCAGCTTAGCATCGGGCCAGGGCGGCCTCTACGAGCAGTACTTC. As protein: CASSLASGQGGLYEQYF.